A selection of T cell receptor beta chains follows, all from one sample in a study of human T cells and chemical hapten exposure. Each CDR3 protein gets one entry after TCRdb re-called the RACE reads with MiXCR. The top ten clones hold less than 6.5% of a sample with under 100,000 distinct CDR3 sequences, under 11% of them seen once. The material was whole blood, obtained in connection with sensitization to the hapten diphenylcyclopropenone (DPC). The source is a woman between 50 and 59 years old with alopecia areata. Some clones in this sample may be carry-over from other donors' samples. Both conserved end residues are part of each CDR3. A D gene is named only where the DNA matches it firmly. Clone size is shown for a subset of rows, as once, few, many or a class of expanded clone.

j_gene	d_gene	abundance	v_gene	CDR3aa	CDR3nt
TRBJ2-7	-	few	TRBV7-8	CASSVDGYEQYF	TGTGCCAGCAGCGTCGACGGATACGAGCAGTACTTC
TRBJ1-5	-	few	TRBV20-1	CSARQPGANQPQHF	TGCAGTGCTAGACAGCCAGGGGCGAATCAGCCCCAGCATTTT
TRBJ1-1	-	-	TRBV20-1	CSATSPGHTEAFF	TGCAGTGCAACTTCTCCCGGGCACACTGAAGCTTTCTTT
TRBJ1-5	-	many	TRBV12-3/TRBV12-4	CASSLARAPQHF	TGTGCCAGCAGTTTAGCCAGAGCTCCCCAGCATTTT
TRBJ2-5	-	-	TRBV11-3	CASSSVTYGTQYF	TGTGCCAGCAGCTCCGTGACGTATGGGACCCAGTACTTC
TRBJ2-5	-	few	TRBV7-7	CASSLARTDQGTQYF	TGTGCCAGCAGCTTAGCGAGGACGGATCAGGGGACCCAGTACTTC
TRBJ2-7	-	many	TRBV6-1	CAILAQPSTYEQYF	TGTGCCATCTTGGCCCAACCCTCGACCTACGAGCAGTACTTC
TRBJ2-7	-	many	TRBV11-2	CASRGPGVFSYEQYF	TGTGCCAGCAGAGGCCCCGGGGTTTTCTCCTACGAGCAGTACTTC
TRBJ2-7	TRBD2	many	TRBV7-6	CASSLRLAGATYEKYF	TGTGCCAGCAGCCTAAGACTAGCGGGAGCGACCTACGAGAAGTACTTC
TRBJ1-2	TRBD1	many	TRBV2	CASSPDRGREGYTF	TGTGCCAGCAGCCCAGACAGGGGGCGTGAGGGCTACACCTTC
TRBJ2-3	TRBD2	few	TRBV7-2	CASSLIVSGPWDTQYF	TGTGCCAGCAGCTTAATAGTTAGCGGGCCCTGGGATACGCAGTATTTT
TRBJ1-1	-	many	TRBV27	CASSLSWGPTNTEAFF	TGTGCCAGCAGTTTATCGTGGGGACCCACGAACACTGAAGCTTTCTTT
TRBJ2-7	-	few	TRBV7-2	CASSIQGPQYF	TGTGCCAGCAGCATACAGGGTCCCCAGTACTTC
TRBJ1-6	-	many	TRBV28	CAIEESSYNSPLHF	TGTGCCATAGAGGAGAGCTCCTATAATTCACCCCTCCACTTT
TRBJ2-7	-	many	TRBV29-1	CSVEVGGGAQVFF	-
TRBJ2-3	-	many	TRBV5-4	CASSLSRDESQYF	TGTGCCAGCAGCTTGTCAAGGGACGAAAGCCAGTATTTT
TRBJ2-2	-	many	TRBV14	CASTLRGMNTGELFF	TGTGCCAGCACCCTACGGGGTATGAACACCGGGGAGCTGTTTTTT
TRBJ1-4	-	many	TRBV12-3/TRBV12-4	CASRVGLEEKLFF	TGTGCCAGCAGGGTGGGCCTGGAGGAAAAACTGTTTTTT
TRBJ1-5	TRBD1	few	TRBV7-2	CASSPTGVSNQPQHF	TGTGCCAGCAGCCCAACAGGGGTTAGCAATCAGCCCCAGCATTTT
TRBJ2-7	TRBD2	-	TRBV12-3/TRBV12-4	CASSYSGSPYEQYF	TGTGCCAGCAGCTATAGCGGGAGCCCCTACGAGCAGTACTTC
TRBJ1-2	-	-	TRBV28	CASKTGIYGYTF	TGTGCCAGTAAAACAGGGATCTATGGCTACACCTTC
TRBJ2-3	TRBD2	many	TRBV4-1	CASSQVSSAGAVDTQYF	TGCGCCAGCAGCCAAGTTTCGTCGGCGGGAGCTGTAGATACGCAGTATTTT
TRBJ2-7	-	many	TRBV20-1	CSARVAGLYEQYF	TGCAGTGCCAGGGTGGCGGGGCTCTACGAGCAGTACTTC
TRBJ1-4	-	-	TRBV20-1	CSARVGATNEKLFF	TGCAGTGCTAGAGTGGGTGCAACTAATGAAAAACTGTTTTTT
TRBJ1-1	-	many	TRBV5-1	CASSLNQGGTEAFF	TGCGCCAGCAGCTTGAACCAGGGTGGCACTGAAGCTTTCTTT
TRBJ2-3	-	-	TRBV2	CATSPSADTQYF	TGTGCCACCTCCCCATCTGCAGATACGCAGTATTTT
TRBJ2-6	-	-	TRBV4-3	CASSQENGNAGANVLTF	TGCGCCAGCAGCCAAGAAAATGGGAACGCTGGGGCCAACGTCCTGACTTTC
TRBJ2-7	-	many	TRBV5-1	CASSRETGTYEQYF	TGCGCCAGCAGCCGAGAGACAGGTACCTACGAGCAGTACTTC
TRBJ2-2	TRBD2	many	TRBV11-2	CATYPGLASGELFF	TGTGCCACTTACCCCGGACTAGCGTCCGGGGAGCTGTTTTTT
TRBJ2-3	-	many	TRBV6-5	CASSYSPQGQIRGDTQYF	TGTGCCAGCAGTTACTCGCCGCAAGGACAAATTAGAGGGGATACGCAGTATTTT
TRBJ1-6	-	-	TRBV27	CASSGGGPYNSPLHF	TGTGCCAGTAGCGGAGGGGGGCCCTATAATTCACCCCTCCACTTT
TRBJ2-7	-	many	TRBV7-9	CASSPGQSYEQYF	TGTGCCAGCAGTCCAGGACAGTCTTACGAGCAGTACTTC